The sample holds a few counts of the clone carrying this T cell receptor beta chain. The antigen is undetermined. This sample is drawn from a study of response to subunit inactivated influenza vaccine. The germline V and J ends were trimmed by 1 base and 2 bases, with 5 bases remaining between them. Looked up from germline, CDR1 is SGHDN and CDR2 is FVKESK. The CDR3 contains 13 residues. General study findings and limits: Authors suggested each seasonal influenza vaccination recruits few new T cells.

Each CDR3 protein is one row after TCRdb ran MiXCR on the RT-PCR reads. The data hold around 470,000 distinct CDR3 sequences, with 6.5% to 8% observed a single time. V usage is TRBV14 and J usage is TRBJ1-2; D ambiguous. The clonotype was recovered from a man between 50 and 69 years old who received an inactivated influenza vaccine. Sequenced here: PBMCs from blood, sampled approximately 25 months after vaccination. CDR3 in amino acids: CASSQVENYGYTF. CDR3 DNA sequence: TGTGCCAGCAGCCAAGTTGAGAACTATGGCTACACCTTC.